This section outlines one T cell receptor beta chain sequence together with its context. No cognate antigen has been identified for it. Per-nucleotide qualities are absent, and no much larger clonotype sits a single base away. Peripheral blood CD8+ and CD4+ T cells from healthy donors, Susac syndrome patients and multiple sclerosis patients were profiled by high-throughput TCR beta sequencing. Treatment-naive patients with stable or active relapsing-remitting disease fulfilling revised McDonald criteria were used as multiple sclerosis controls. Bulk CD8+ and CD4+ T cells were purified magnetically by negative isolation, whereas CD8+ TEMRA cells were enriched by FACS. Blood was collected in EDTA tubes and processed within 24 hours, with PBMCs isolated through density gradient centrifugation. PBMCs intended for TCR sequencing were cryopreserved in liquid nitrogen and thawed later in a water bath at 37 degrees C. The sorted or isolated CD4+, CD8+ and CD8+ TEMRA cells had a purity of 90% or higher.

The data stem from a study of CD8 T cells in Susac syndrome (dated by TCRdb to the late 2010s). Regarding the research as a whole: Whether CD8+ T cell activation and differentiation in Susac syndrome was antigen driven was tested using repertoire sequencing. Broader findings and caveats from the paper: The study acknowledged that relatively few individuals were included in the TCR sequencing and HLA analysis.

RNA was extracted using the RNeasy kit, and roughly 0.5 to 1 microgram was reverse transcribed with random hexamers. The immunoSEQ multiplex PCR assay, which covers 54 Vbeta and 13 Jbeta segments, was used to amplify TCR beta CDR3 regions. To correct PCR amplification bias, a synthetic template baseline was used for both primer optimization and computational correction. For the original study's pipeline: Only productive sequences were kept, with reads annotated to V, D and J genes according to IMGT and analyzed in immunoSEQ Analyzer. Clonality was calculated as one minus the Shannon entropy normalized by log2 of the number of productive unique sequences. Public and private clones were assessed among the 100 most prevalent clones of each patient and control. Clones were defined as Susac-specific if absent from the healthy and MS cohorts, from over a thousand published viral clones and from other ImmuneACCESS disease sequences. TCRdb reran the public reads through fastp at Q25 and MiXCR, keeping productive beta chains. When rows share a CDR3 protein, they turn into one entry using the most common DNA and genes. For this entry, the V and J calls and clone size follow TCRdb and not the study's own pipeline. The sample includes about 200,000 distinct CDR3 sequences, with more than 90% observed a single time. The ten biggest clones cover approximately 0.09% of the sample.

V ends up 2 bases short and J 4 bases short, with an unmatched junction base count of 5. Counted from cysteine to phenylalanine, this CDR3 has 14 amino acids. Of the read, only the CDR3 DNA is kept; its 42 bases are in frame from base 1. CDR1 DFQATT and CDR2 SNEGSKA are derived from the germline V gene (reference sequence). This sequence originates from a human donor with multiple sclerosis. Material: CD4+ T cells from PBMCs. The rearranged chain carries TRBV20-1 and TRBJ2-5; TRBD2 fits 9 bases in the junction. The DNA is TGCAGTGCTAGAAAATCGACTAGCGGAGAGACCCAGTACTTC. Translated, it reads CSARKSTSGETQYF.